This T cell receptor (beta chain) stems from a study of persistence of HIV-infected CD4 T cells (dated by TCRdb to 2018 to 2021). About the full investigation: Participants had been on suppressive ART for a median of 8 years. Cross-participant TCR cluster analysis included about eight participants for CMV and 6 or 7 participants for Gag. Proviral sequencing was used to assess clonality among infected cells, whereas TCRbeta sequencing gauged the clonality of all cells within each sorted population. CMV- and HIV-1 Gag-responding CD4+ T cells were isolated from ART-treated individuals so that antigen-driven clonal expansion of HIV-1-infected cells could be examined. Peripheral blood samples of up to roughly 200 mL were taken at multiple time points, with the exception of a couple of participants who underwent leukapheresis at a single time point.

V and J lose 0 bases and 4 bases, and a span of 12 bases separates them. The germline V gene gives CDR1 as SGHDN and CDR2 as FVKESK. The CDR3 measures 16 amino acids from cysteine to phenylalanine. Just CDR3 DNA is preserved here, 48 bases in frame from base 1. What the work shows at the level of the full study, not this receptor alone: A correlation was observed between TCR oligoclonality and proviral oligoclonality within the same sorted populations. TCRbeta richness in CMV- and Gag-responding cells was significantly lower than in anti-CD3/anti-CD28-responding cells; CMV-responding cells had higher oligoclonality than CD3/CD28-stimulated and Gag-responding cells. Only a small number of individuals took part in the study, and only a limited range of antigens was tested. Antigen-responding cells were enriched for expanded CDR3beta sequences that were degenerate, which suggests that CD4+ responses to CMV and Gag underwent convergent selection. Because the TCR analyses were done in bulk, restricting them to just the rare CMV-responding cells that actually carried HIV-1 proviruses was not possible.

The immunoSEQ hsTCRB assay version 4, run in survey mode, was used to sequence TCRbeta repertoires from genomic DNA. For TCRbeta sequencing, genomic DNA was diluted to roughly 9.4 ng/uL, with up to 1 ug used per sample. In the source study's methods: TCRbeta data were analyzed in ImmunoSeq Analyzer 3.0, with diversity computed on productive nucleotide rearrangements. The improved Chao index was used to estimate lower-bound TCR diversity, and the Gini coefficient was used to estimate clonality using the Immunarch R package. Different nucleotide rearrangements encoding the same CDR3beta amino acid sequence were treated as distinct clonotypes. Differential abundance analysis identified TCRbeta sequences significantly enriched in antigen-responding cells relative to anti-CD3/anti-CD28-activated cells. GLIPH2 clustered TCRs by predicted peptide-MHC specificity, both within individual participants and across merged participant data sets. As stored in TCRdb, this immuneACCESS dataset retains in-frame rearrangements with V and J assigned. A fraction of the clones does not appear; measured against another copy, unresolved V genes explain less than half of the discrepancy, and the remainder lacks a known reason. That table supplies the V and J calls and clone size; D and trimming were determined from the DNA. A total of some 30,000 clones appear in this sample, roughly 71% of them only once. The ten largest clonotypes hold 1.4% of the sample.

A note on this clone: Its antigen target is currently unknown. No much larger clonotype is one base removed from it; base qualities were not supplied.

The treatment or condition label here, explained by the study, means: suppressive antiretroviral therapy. A pool of overlapping 15-mer peptides from HIV-1 Gag, at 1 ug per peptide per mL, was used to stimulate the cells. CD4+ T cells that responded were sorted based on upregulation of both CD40 ligand and CD69. Participants were HIV-1-infected adults who started suppressive ART during chronic infection. Participants had undetectable plasma HIV-1 RNA below 50 copies/mL for at least 4 years. To be included, participants needed a CD4+ T cell count above 400 cells/uL and a positive CMV serology. Before stimulation, PBMCs were isolated using density centrifugation and depleted of CD8+ T cells. Stimulation of CD8-depleted PBMCs was carried out for about 19 hours with anti-CD28/CD49d costimulation, CD40-blocking antibody and enfuvirtide, to prevent new infections. Sorting was done on either a Beckman Coulter MoFlo Legacy or an XDP sorter, and propidium iodide was used to exclude dead cells. The QIAamp DNA Mini Kit was used for genomic DNA extraction from samples above one million cells, and the Quick-DNA Microprep Kit was used otherwise.

The chain uses TRBV14 and TRBJ2-2, with the D gene not clear enough to name. The receptor's source is an adult man with HIV who was CMV-seropositive. The sample was CD4+ T cells sorted from PBMCs after approximately 19-hour stimulation, taken from a patient who received antiretroviral therapy. This specimen's cell subset or site label, per the study, means: CD40L+CD69+ CD4 T cells responding to HIV-1 Gag peptides. The CDR3 protein is CASSQERGRFTGELFF. The bases read TGTGCCAGCAGCCAAGAGCGCGGAAGATTCACCGGGGAGCTGTTTTTT.